One sample yielded the 16 T cell receptor beta chains listed below, sequenced in a study of blood T cell repertoires in COVID-19 (dated by TCRdb to the early 2020s). The method was the immunoSEQ multiplex PCR assay. Entries here come from immuneACCESS through TCRdb and include only in-frame sequences with V and J called. Some clones fail to appear in such tables; in the studies checked, an unresolved V gene covers under half of the shortfall, and the cause of the remainder is unknown. A total of about 400,000 clones appear in this sample, roughly nine tenths of them only once. In total, the top ten clones hold 1.5% to 2% of the sample. The sample comprised PBMCs or T cells enriched from blood (not recorded which). These receptors all stem from a woman in her twenties or thirties who had recovered from COVID-19.

V and J are TRBV19 and TRBJ1-4; 7 bases match TRBD1. This CDR3 has 14 amino acids. J was trimmed by 8 bases and V by 8 bases; bases with no gene match: 11. CDR1 and CDR2 from the germline V gene are LNHDA and SQIVND (reference sequence). CDR3 region: CASHKRGRTEKLFF. The CDR3 DNA sequence: TGTGCCAGTCATAAAAGGGGGCGTACGGAAAAACTGTTTTTT.

The chain combines TRBV19 with TRBJ1-2; 10 bases line up with TRBD1. There are 15 residues in the CDR3. J lost 7 bases, V lost 5 bases, and 10 bases had no gene match. Germline V gene lookup returns CDR1 LNHDA and CDR2 SQIVND (reference sequence). CDR3 DNA: TGTGCCAGTAGTGACCTCCGGGGACAGGGGACTGGCTACACCTTC. It encodes CASSDLRGQGTGYTF.

The rearrangement joins TRBV9 to TRBJ1-4, with D possibly matching TRBD1 (5 bases). Germline V gives CDR1 SGDLS, CDR2 YYNGEE. The CDR3 totals 17 residues. Trimming cost V 4 bases and J 3 bases, with 19 bases left between them. CDR3 loop: CASSTYRKMGSNEKLFF. CDR3 in DNA: TGTGCCAGCAGCACCTACAGGAAAATGGGGTCTAATGAAAAACTGTTTTTT.

The chain joins TRBV18 to TRBJ2-5, with a tentative D call TRBD2 (6 bases). The CDR3 has 16 amino acids. The ends were cut back, 6 bases at V and 4 bases at J, with 21 bases in the middle. CDR1 and CDR2 (germline): KGHSH, LQKENI. In DNA form, the CDR3 reads TGTGCCAGCTCGCGTTCCCGACCGGGGGTAGGAGAGACCCAGTACTTC. Its protein product is CASSRSRPGVGETQYF.

The rearrangement joins TRBV9 to TRBJ2-7, with TRBD1 matching 10 bases. The germline CDR1 and CDR2 sequences are SGDLS and YYNGEE. The CDR3 runs 16 residues. V gave up 2 bases and J gave up 1 base; unmatched junction bases: 6. The CDR3 loop reads CASSVGTGQGSYEQYF. In DNA form, the CDR3 reads TGTGCCAGCAGCGTCGGGACGGGACAGGGGTCCTACGAGCAGTACTTC.

The rearrangement joins TRBV2 to TRBJ2-1; D remains ambiguous. The CDR3 has 11 residues. V was trimmed by 8 bases and J by 9 bases, leaving 11 bases between them. Germline V lookup: CDR1 SNHLY, CDR2 FYNNEI. DNA for the CDR3: TGTGCCAGCGGCCTTTTCAGTGAGCAGTTCTTC. This encodes CASGLFSEQFF. Together with reference TRBV2 and TRBJ2-1, the CDR3 gives the full variable domain: EPEVTQTPSHQVTQMGQEVILRCVPISNHLYFYWYRQILGQKVEFLVSFYNNEISEKSEIFDDQFSVERPDGSNFTLKIRSTKLEDSAMYFCASGLFSEQFFGPGTRLTVL.

CDR3 amino acids: CASSLFAGGGEGGVRNEQYF. The CDR3 coding sequence is TGTGCCAGCAGTTTATTCGCGGGTGGTGGGGAAGGGGGCGTAAGAAACGAGCAGTACTTC. V and J are TRBV27 and TRBJ2-7; TRBD1 matches 7 bases. Looked up from germline, CDR1 is MNHEY and CDR2 is SMNVEV (reference sequence). This CDR3 is built from 20 residues. Trimming cost V 1 base and J 5 bases; bases outside gene matches: 23.

This clone was observed once. V usage is TRBV6-5 and J usage is TRBJ2-2; the D gene is possibly TRBD1 (5 bases). V was clipped by 6 bases and J by 7 bases, with 18 bases between them. Germline CDR1 and CDR2: MNHEY and SVGAGI. The CDR3 spans 15 residues. The chain's CDR3 is CASRGHQGVVGELFF. The CDR3 nucleotides read TGTGCCAGCAGAGGACACCAAGGGGTCGTCGGGGAGCTGTTTTTT.

In regard to this clone: At one end, the junction sequence differs from germline, possibly due to a read error. The V and J genes are TRBV3-1 (or the pseudogene TRBV3-2) and TRBJ2-2, with a tentative D call TRBD2 (5 bases). Germline V gives CDR1 LGHDT, CDR2 YNNKEL (reference sequence). The CDR3 is 19 residues long. The CDR3 here is CASSQDSAVPPLYTGEPFF. The CDR3 bases are TGTGCCAGCAGCCAAGATTCGGCGGTTCCTCCCCTTTACACCGGGGAGCCGTTTTTT.

V and J are TRBV5-4 and TRBJ1-1; D is unresolved. The CDR3 is 14 amino acids. The V end lost 0 bases, the J end lost 1 base, and 7 bases lay between the germline ends. CDR1 and CDR2 from the germline V gene are SGHNT and YYREEE (reference sequence). DNA for the CDR3: TGTGCCAGCAGCTTGGTACAGCCGAACACTGAAGCTTTCTTT. It yields the protein CASSLVQPNTEAFF.

This chain links TRBV4-2 with TRBJ1-3; D might be TRBD1 (6 bases). Germline-derived CDR1 and CDR2 are LGHNA and YNFKEQ. CDR3 length: 16 residues. Trimming took off 0 bases at V and 4 bases at J, with 13 bases between the two ends. Here the CDR3 DNA reads TGTGCCAGCAGCCAAGACCGGGGGGCGGTGGGAAACACCATATATTTT. Amino acid sequence: CASSQDRGAVGNTIYF.

This clone was recorded a few times. The gene calls are TRBV10-2 and TRBJ2-7, with 7 positions matching TRBD2. Per the germline V gene, CDR1 is WSHSY and CDR2 is SAAADI. J gave up 2 bases and V 7 bases, and 5 bases lay outside the gene matches. The CDR3 sequence is 13 residues long. The CDR3 sequence is CASTQRGTYEQYF. CDR3 bases: TGCGCCAGCACCCAGCGGGGTACCTACGAGCAGTACTTC.

The rearrangement uses TRBV28 and TRBJ2-2, with TRBD1 identical over 10 bases. Trimming cost V 6 bases and J 6 bases; bases outside gene matches: 7. Germline-derived CDR1 and CDR2 are MDHEN and SYDVKM. The CDR3 is made up of 15 amino acids. This chain's CDR3 is CASRSGDRGSGELFF. CDR3 coding DNA: TGTGCCAGCAGATCCGGGGACAGGGGCTCCGGGGAGCTGTTTTTT. The whole variable domain, filled in from reference TRBV28 and TRBJ2-2, reads DVKVTQSSRYLVKRTGEKVFLECVQDMDHENMFWYRQDPGLGLRLIYFSYDVKMKEKGDIPEGYSVSREKKERFSLILESASTNQTSMYLCASRSGDRGSGELFFGEGSRLTVL.

The rearrangement joins TRBV18 to TRBJ1-6; D gene unclear. The germline gives CDR1 KGHSH, CDR2 LQKENI. The CDR3 has 14 amino acids. Trimming took off 3 bases at V and 7 bases at J, with 10 bases between the two ends. CDR3 sequence: CASSPKRGNSPLHF. For the CDR3, the DNA is TGTGCCAGCTCACCCAAACGCGGGAATTCACCCCTCCACTTT.

The genes are TRBV28 and TRBJ1-5; D gene unclear. Germline lookup yields CDR1 MDHEN and CDR2 SYDVKM. V was trimmed by 2 bases and J by 3 bases, leaving 8 bases between them. The CDR3 length is 14 residues. CDR3 nucleotides: TGTGCCAGCAGTTTAGGGCAGTACAATCAGCCCCAGCATTTT. Protein: CASSLGQYNQPQHF.

The chain carries TRBV5-1 and TRBJ2-3; D perhaps matches TRBD2 (6 bases). The CDR3 runs 15 residues. From germline, CDR1 is SGHRS and CDR2 YFSETQ. V shed 4 bases and J shed 0 bases, with 12 bases lying between them. The CDR3 region is CASSLLGTSTDTQYF. In DNA, the CDR3 is TGCGCCAGCAGCCTACTCGGGACTAGCACAGATACGCAGTATTTT.